Listed here are 17 T cell receptor beta chains from one sample, sequenced in a study of blood T cell repertoires in COVID-19. Clones were sequenced by immunoSEQ multiplex PCR, and TCRdb holds only the in-frame ones, with some missing. Of about 330,000 clones listed, 85% are singletons. Sequenced input: peripheral blood. These receptors were collected from a human donor in a cohort sampled during active COVID-19.

In its sample, this clone was seen once. This chain connects TRBV5-1 to TRBJ2-1, with 11 bases identical to TRBD2. The CDR3 sequence is 16 residues long. Losses at the gene ends were 3 bases for V and 4 bases for J; bases not matched to a gene: 6. Germline V gene lookup returns CDR1 SGHRS and CDR2 YFSETQ. CDR3 sequence (DNA): TGCGCCAGCAGCTACTTTAGCGGGGGGGTTTACAATGAGCAGTTCTTC. Its translation: CASSYFSGGVYNEQFF.

As to this clone: The same CDR3 can be traced to other DNA sequences in this sample. CDR3 nucleotides: TGTGCCAGCAGTTTCCGGGGACAGGGCTACGAGCAGTACTTC. As protein: CASSFRGQGYEQYF. This chain joins TRBV27 and TRBJ2-7, with 9 bases aligning to TRBD1. CDR1 and CDR2 (germline): MNHEY, SMNVEV (reference sequence). The V gene end was trimmed by 3 bases and the J gene end by 3 bases; junction bases not matched to a gene: 3. The CDR3 loop spans 14 amino acids.

The chain couples TRBV7-2 to TRBJ2-3, with D possibly TRBD1 on 6 matching bases. Germline V gene sequence: CDR1 SGHTA, CDR2 FQGNSA. V was cut by 1 base and J by 1 base, with 12 bases left in between. The CDR3 is 16 residues long. Here the CDR3 reads CASSLDWGLGTDTQYF. The CDR3 DNA reads TGTGCCAGCAGCTTAGATTGGGGGCTGGGCACAGATACGCAGTATTTT.

This sequence joins TRBV30 and TRBJ1-2, with 11 bases fitting TRBD1. The germline CDR1 and CDR2 sequences are GTSNPN and SVGIG (reference sequence). Trimming removed 5 bases from V and 12 bases from J; junction bases left unmatched: 5. The CDR3 is made up of 11 amino acids. CDR3 loop: CAWDGTGGNTF. CDR3 DNA: TGTGCCTGGGACGGGACAGGGGGTAACACCTTC.

The DNA for the CDR3 is TGTGCCAGCAGCTTAGCGGGGGGGCTCAACTCCTACGAGCAGTACTTC. This encodes CASSLAGGLNSYEQYF. The J gene is TRBJ2-7, the V gene TRBV7-2; the D gene is possibly TRBD2 (7 bases). The CDR3 runs to 16 residues. Trimming left V 0 bases short and J 0 bases short, with 12 bases between. The germline V gene has CDR1 SGHTA and CDR2 FQGNSA.

V gene TRBV19 combines with J gene TRBJ1-2; D possibly corresponds to TRBD1 (5 bases). CDR3 length equals 13 residues. Germline V gene lookup returns CDR1 LNHDA and CDR2 SQIVND (reference sequence). V was trimmed by 10 bases and J by 4 bases, leaving 16 bases between them. DNA of the CDR3: TGTGCCACTAGAGGGAGGGGTGCCTATGGCTACACCTTC. It translates to CATRGRGAYGYTF.

The V gene is TRBV15, the J gene TRBJ2-1; no clear D gene. Trimming pared 3 bases from V and 12 bases from J, leaving 15 bases between. Looked up from germline, CDR1 is LNHNV and CDR2 is YYDKDF (reference sequence). This CDR3 region has 13 residues. CDR3 nucleotide sequence: TGTGCCACCAGCAGCCGCAGTCTGGCCCCGCAGTTCTTC. Its protein product is CATSSRSLAPQFF.

This clone turned up a few times. The chain is built from TRBV9 and TRBJ2-3, with 7 bases lining up with TRBD1. Losses at the gene ends were 4 bases for V and 8 bases for J; bases not matched to a gene: 10. Germline values: CDR1 SGDLS, CDR2 YYNGEE. The CDR3 length is 14 residues. In DNA, the CDR3 is TGTGCCAGCAGCCCCCTAGGGGGCGGCGGTACGCAGTATTTT. Translated: CASSPLGGGGTQYF. The whole variable domain, filled in from reference TRBV9 and TRBJ2-3, reads DSGVTQTPKHLITATGQRVTLRCSPRSGDLSVYWYQQSLDQGLQFLIQYYNGEERAKGNILERFSAQQFPDLHSELNLSSLELGDSALYFCASSPLGGGGTQYFGPGTRLTVL.

The CDR3 region has the DNA TGTGCCACCAGTGGAAGGACAGGGGCGAACGGGGAGCTGTTTTTT. Translation: CATSGRTGANGELFF. V is TRBV24-1 and J is TRBJ2-2; 9 nucleotides match TRBD1. V gave up 5 bases and J gave up 7 bases; unmatched junction bases: 7. Germline V gene sequence: CDR1 KGHDR, CDR2 SFDVKD. CDR3 size: 15 residues.

The V gene is TRBV19, the J gene TRBJ1-1; 9 nucleotides match TRBD1. This CDR3 is built from 15 residues. Trimming cost V 7 bases and J 5 bases; bases outside gene matches: 11. Germline V gene data show CDR1 as LNHDA and CDR2 as SQIVND (reference sequence). The CDR3 nucleotides read TGTGCCAGTACCACGGGGGACAGGGCTTCGACTGAAGCTTTCTTT. It yields the protein CASTTGDRASTEAFF. The full variable domain, its missing parts supplied by reference TRBV19 and TRBJ1-1, is DGGITQSPKYLFRKEGQNVTLSCEQNLNHDAMYWYRQDPGQGLRLIYYSQIVNDFQKGDIAEGYSVSREKKESFPLTVTSAQKNPTAFYLCASTTGDRASTEAFFGQGTRLTVV.

The rearrangement joins TRBV15 to TRBJ2-3; D is undetermined. CDR3 length: 17 amino acids. Germline CDR1 reads LNHNV; CDR2 reads YYDKDF (reference sequence). Trimming pared 1 base from V and 2 bases from J, leaving 16 bases between. This CDR3 reads CATSRVPAGSDTDTQYF. DNA for the CDR3: TGTGCCACCAGCAGAGTTCCGGCCGGGTCGGACACAGATACGCAGTATTTT.

The V and J genes are TRBV24-1 and TRBJ2-5; 8 bases map to TRBD2. The V and J ends lost 9 bases and 2 bases, in that order; junction bases with no gene match: 10. This CDR3 region has 15 residues. The germline CDR1 and CDR2 sequences are KGHDR and SFDVKD. In DNA, the CDR3 is TGTGCCACCGGAAACCCGGGACTAGTACAAGAGACCCAGTACTTC. Protein product: CATGNPGLVQETQYF.

This clone showed up just once. This chain joins TRBV6-1 and TRBJ1-5; TRBD1 matches at 9 bases. The trim removed 3 bases at V and 4 bases at J, leaving 7 bases unmatched. The CDR3 spans 16 residues. Germline-derived CDR1 and CDR2 are MNHNS and SASEGT. The CDR3 here is CASSEGQGMGNQPQHF. The CDR3 nucleotides are TGTGCCAGCAGTGAGGGACAGGGAATGGGAAATCAGCCCCAGCATTTT.

This clone is medium-sized (0.01 to 0.1%). This chain links TRBV19 with TRBJ1-3; D is ambiguous. The CDR3 runs to 14 residues. Trimming removed 1 base at V and 2 bases at J, with 6 bases between. The germline CDR1 and CDR2 sequences are LNHDA and SQIVND (reference sequence). CDR3 nucleotides: TGTGCCAGTAGTATAGCAGTCCCTGGAAACACCATATATTTT. The encoded protein is CASSIAVPGNTIYF.

The chain links TRBV24-1 to TRBJ1-5, with TRBD1 identical over 8 bases. The germline gives CDR1 KGHDR, CDR2 SFDVKD. J gave up 7 bases and V 6 bases, and 7 bases lay outside the gene matches. This CDR3 has 14 amino acids. Here the CDR3 DNA reads TGTGCCACCAGTAGGACAGGGTTTTGGCAGCCCCAGCATTTT. Encoded protein: CATSRTGFWQPQHF.

This chain joins TRBV7-2 and TRBJ2-3, with unresolved D. The length of the CDR3 is 15 residues. V was cut by 2 bases and J by 0 bases, with 9 bases left in between. In germline, CDR1 is SGHTA, CDR2 FQGNSA. The CDR3 spells CASSLMSVSTDTQYF. DNA of the CDR3: TGTGCCAGCAGCTTAATGTCGGTTAGCACAGATACGCAGTATTTT.

This chain links TRBV28 with TRBJ2-3; D ambiguous. This CDR3 region has 18 residues. Trimming removed 3 bases from V and 2 bases from J, with 21 bases in between. Germline-derived CDR1 and CDR2 are MDHEN and SYDVKM. The CDR3: CASSFLKGPDTVTDTQYF. In nucleotides, the CDR3 is TGTGCCAGCAGTTTCCTAAAAGGTCCAGATACAGTCACAGATACGCAGTATTTT.